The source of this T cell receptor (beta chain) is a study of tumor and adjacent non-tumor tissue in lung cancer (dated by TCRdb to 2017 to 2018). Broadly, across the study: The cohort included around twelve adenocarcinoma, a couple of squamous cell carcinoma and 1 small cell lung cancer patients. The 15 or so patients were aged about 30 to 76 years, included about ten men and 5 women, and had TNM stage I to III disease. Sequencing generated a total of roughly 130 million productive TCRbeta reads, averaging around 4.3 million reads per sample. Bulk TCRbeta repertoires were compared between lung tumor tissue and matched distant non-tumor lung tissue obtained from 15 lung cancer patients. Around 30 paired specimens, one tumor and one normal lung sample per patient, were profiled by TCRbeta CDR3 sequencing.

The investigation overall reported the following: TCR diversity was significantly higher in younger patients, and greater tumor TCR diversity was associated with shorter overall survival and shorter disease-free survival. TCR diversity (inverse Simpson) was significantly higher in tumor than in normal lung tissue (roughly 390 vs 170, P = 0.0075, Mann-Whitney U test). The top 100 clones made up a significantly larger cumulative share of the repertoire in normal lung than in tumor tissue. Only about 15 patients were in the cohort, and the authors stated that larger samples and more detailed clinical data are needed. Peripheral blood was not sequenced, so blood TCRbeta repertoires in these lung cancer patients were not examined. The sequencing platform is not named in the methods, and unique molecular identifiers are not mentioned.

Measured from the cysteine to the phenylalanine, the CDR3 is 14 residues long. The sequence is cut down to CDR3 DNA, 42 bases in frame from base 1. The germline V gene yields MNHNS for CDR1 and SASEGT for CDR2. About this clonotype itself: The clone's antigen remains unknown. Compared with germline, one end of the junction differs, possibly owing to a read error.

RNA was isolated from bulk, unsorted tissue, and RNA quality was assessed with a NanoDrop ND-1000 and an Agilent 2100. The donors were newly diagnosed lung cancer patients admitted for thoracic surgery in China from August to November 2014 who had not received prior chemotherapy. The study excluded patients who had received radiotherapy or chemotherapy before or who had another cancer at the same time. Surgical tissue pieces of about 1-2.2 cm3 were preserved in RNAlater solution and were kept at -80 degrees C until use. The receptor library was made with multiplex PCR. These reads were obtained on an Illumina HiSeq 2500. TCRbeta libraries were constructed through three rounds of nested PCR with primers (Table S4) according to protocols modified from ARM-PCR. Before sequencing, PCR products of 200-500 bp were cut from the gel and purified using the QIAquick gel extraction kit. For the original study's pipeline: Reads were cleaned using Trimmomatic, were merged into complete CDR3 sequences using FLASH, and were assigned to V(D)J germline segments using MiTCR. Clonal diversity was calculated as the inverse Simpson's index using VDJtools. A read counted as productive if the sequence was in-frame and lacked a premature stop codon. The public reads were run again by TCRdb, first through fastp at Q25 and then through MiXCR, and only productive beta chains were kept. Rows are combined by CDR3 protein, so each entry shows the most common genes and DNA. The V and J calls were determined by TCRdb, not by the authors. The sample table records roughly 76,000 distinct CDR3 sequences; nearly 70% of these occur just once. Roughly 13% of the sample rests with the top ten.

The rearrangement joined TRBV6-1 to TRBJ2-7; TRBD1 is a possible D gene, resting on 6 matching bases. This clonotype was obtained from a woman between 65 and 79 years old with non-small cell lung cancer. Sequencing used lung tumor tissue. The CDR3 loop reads CNSSRDTVIYEQYF. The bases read TGCAACAGCAGCCGGGACACGGTAATATACGAGCAGTACTTC.